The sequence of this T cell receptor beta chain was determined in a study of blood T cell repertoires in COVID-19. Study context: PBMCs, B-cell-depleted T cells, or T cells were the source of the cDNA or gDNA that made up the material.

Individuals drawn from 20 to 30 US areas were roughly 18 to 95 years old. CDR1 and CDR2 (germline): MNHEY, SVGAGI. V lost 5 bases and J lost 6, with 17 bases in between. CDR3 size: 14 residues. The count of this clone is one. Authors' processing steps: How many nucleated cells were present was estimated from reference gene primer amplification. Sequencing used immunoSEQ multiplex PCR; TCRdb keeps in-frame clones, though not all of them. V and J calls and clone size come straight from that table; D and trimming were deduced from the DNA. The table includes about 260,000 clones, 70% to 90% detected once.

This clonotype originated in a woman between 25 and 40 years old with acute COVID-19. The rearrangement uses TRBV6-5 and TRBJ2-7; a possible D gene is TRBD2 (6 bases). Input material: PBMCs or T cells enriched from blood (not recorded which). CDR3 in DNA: TGTGCCAGCAGTAATCTTCCGGGAGAATTCGAGCAGTACTTC. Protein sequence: CASSNLPGEFEQYF.